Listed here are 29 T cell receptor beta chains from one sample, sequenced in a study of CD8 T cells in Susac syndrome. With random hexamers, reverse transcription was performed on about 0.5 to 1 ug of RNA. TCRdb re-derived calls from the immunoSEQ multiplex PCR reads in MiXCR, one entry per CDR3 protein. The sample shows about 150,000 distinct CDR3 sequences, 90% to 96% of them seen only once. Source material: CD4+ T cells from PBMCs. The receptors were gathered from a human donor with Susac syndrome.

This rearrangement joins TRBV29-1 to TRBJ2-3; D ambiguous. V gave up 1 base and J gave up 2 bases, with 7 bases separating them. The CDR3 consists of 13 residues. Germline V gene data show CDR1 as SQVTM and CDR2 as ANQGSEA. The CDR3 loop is CSVEGVLTDTQYF. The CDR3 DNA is TGCAGCGTTGAAGGGGTGCTCACAGATACGCAGTATTTT.

The CDR3 here is CSASKGLAETQYF. CDR3 DNA sequence: TGCAGTGCTAGCAAAGGACTAGCAGAGACCCAGTACTTC. The gene calls are TRBV20-1 and TRBJ2-5; 8 bases are a match to TRBD2. The J segment lost 4 bases and the V segment lost 3 bases, leaving 4 bases of the junction unmatched. The length of the CDR3 is 13 residues. Germline assignment: CDR1 DFQATT and CDR2 SNEGSKA (reference sequence).

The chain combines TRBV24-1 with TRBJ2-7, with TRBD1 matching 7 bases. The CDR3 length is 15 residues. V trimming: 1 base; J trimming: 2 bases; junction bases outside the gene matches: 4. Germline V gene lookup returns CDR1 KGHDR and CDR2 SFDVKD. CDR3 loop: CATSDLRGQTYEQYF. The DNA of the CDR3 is TGTGCCACCAGTGATTTAAGGGGACAGACCTACGAGCAGTACTTC.

The CDR3 sequence: CASSLTGDGFDEQYF. In DNA, the CDR3 is TGTGCCAGCAGCTTAACAGGGGACGGCTTTGACGAGCAGTACTTC. The chain uses TRBV7-3 and TRBJ2-7, with D perhaps being TRBD1 or TRBD2 (5 bases each). The CDR3 extends over 15 amino acids. Germline CDR1 reads SGHTA; CDR2 reads FQGTGA. V dropped 0 bases and J dropped 5 bases, with 14 bases sitting between them.

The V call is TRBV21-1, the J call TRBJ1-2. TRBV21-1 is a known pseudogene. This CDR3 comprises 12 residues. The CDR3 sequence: CASSTANYGYTF. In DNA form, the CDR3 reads TGTGCCAGCAGCACTGCAAACTATGGCTACACCTTC.

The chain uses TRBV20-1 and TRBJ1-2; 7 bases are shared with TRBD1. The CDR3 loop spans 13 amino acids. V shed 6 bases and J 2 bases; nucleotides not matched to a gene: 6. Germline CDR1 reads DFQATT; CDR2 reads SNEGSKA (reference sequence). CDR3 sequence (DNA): TGCAGTGCCGGGAAACAGGGGAACTATGGCTACACCTTC. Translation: CSAGKQGNYGYTF.

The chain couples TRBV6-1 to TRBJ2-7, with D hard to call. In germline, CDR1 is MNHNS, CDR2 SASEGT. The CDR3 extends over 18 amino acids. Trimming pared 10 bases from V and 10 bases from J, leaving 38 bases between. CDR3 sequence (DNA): TGTGCCACCCCACCCTTAAGCTGGTCACCGGGCCCTATCGAACCTCAGTACTTC. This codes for CATPPLSWSPGPIEPQYF.

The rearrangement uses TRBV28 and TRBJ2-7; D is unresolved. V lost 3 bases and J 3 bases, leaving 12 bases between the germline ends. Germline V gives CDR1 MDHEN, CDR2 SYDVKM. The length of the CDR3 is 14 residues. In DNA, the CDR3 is TGTGCCAGCAGTTTCGAGACAACGAACTACGAGCAGTACTTC. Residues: CASSFETTNYEQYF. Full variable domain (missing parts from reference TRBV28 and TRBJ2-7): DVKVTQSSRYLVKRTGEKVFLECVQDMDHENMFWYRQDPGLGLRLIYFSYDVKMKEKGDIPEGYSVSREKKERFSLILESASTNQTSMYLCASSFETTNYEQYFGPGTRLTVT.

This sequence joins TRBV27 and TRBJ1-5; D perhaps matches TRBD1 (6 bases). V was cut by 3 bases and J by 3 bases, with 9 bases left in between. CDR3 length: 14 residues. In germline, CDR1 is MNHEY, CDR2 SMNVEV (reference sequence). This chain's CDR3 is CASSLEGVNQPQHF. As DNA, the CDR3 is TGTGCCAGCAGTTTGGAGGGGGTCAATCAGCCCCAGCATTTT.

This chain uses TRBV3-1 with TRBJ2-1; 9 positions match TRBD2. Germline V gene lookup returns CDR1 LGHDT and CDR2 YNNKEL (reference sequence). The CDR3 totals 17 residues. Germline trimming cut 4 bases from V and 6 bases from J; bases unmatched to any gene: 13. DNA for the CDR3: TGTGCCAGCAGCCTACATTTAAGCGGGGGGTCGGGCAATGAGCAGTTCTTC. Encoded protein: CASSLHLSGGSGNEQFF.

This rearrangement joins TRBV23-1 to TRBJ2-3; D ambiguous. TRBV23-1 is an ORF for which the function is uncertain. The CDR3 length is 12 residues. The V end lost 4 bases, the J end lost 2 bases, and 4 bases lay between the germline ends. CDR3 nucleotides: TGCGCCAGCAGTCGACACACAGATACGCAGTATTTT. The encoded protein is CASSRHTDTQYF.

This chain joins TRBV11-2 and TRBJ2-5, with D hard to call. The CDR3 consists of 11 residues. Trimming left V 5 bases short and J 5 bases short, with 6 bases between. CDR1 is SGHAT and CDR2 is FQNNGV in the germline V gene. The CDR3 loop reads CASSAFETQYF. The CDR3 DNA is TGTGCCAGCAGCGCCTTCGAGACCCAGTACTTC. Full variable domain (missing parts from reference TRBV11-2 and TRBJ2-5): EAGVAQSPRYKIIEKRQSVAFWCNPISGHATLYWYQQILGQGPKLLIQFQNNGVVDDSQLPKDRFSAERLKGVDSTLKIQPAKLEDSAVYLCASSAFETQYFGPGTRLLVL.

CDR3 residues: CSVAGGMGETQYF. In nucleotides, the CDR3 is TGCAGCGTTGCAGGGGGCATGGGAGAGACCCAGTACTTC. The rearrangement uses TRBV29-1 and TRBJ2-5, with 8 bases that match TRBD1. V was clipped by 4 bases and J by 4 bases; unmatched bases: 5. The CDR3 is made up of 13 amino acids. Germline-derived CDR1 and CDR2 are SQVTM and ANQGSEA. Together with reference TRBV29-1 and TRBJ2-5, the CDR3 gives the full variable domain: SAVISQKPSRDICQRGTSLTIQCQVDSQVTMMFWYRQQPGQSLTLIATANQGSEATYESGFVIDKFPISRPNLTFSTLTVSNMSPEDSSIYLCSVAGGMGETQYFGPGTRLLVL.

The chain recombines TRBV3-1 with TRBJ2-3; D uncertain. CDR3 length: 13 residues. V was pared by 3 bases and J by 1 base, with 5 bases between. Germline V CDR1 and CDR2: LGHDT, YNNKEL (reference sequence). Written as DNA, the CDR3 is TGTGCCAGCAGCCAGGCCGGCACAGATACGCAGTATTTT. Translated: CASSQAGTDTQYF.

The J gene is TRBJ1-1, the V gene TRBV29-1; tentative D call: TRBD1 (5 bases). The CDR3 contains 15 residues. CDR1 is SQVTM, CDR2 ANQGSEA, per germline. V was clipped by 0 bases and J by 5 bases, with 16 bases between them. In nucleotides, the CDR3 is TGCAGCGTTGAAGATGGGACGGGGTTAAATACTGAAGCTTTCTTT. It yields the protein CSVEDGTGLNTEAFF. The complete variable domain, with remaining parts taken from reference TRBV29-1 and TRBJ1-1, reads SAVISQKPSRDICQRGTSLTIQCQVDSQVTMMFWYRQQPGQSLTLIATANQGSEATYESGFVIDKFPISRPNLTFSTLTVSNMSPEDSSIYLCSVEDGTGLNTEAFFGQGTRLTVV.

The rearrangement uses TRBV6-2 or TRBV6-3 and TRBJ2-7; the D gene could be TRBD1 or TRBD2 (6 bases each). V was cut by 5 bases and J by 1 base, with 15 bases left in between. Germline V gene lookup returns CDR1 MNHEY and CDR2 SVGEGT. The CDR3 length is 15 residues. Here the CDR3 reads CASSLTGGFSYEQYF. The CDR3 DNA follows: TGTGCCAGCAGTCTTACCGGGGGCTTTTCCTACGAGCAGTACTTC.

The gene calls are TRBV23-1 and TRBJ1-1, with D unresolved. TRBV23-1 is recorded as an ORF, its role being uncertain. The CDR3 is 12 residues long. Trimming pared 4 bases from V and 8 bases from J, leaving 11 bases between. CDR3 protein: CASSPRMGEAFF. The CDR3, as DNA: TGCGCCAGCAGTCCCCGGATGGGGGAAGCTTTCTTT.

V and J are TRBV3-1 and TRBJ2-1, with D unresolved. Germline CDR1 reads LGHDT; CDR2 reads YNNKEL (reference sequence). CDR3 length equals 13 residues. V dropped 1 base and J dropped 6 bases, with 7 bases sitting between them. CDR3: CASSQGSRNEQFF. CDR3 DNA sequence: TGTGCCAGCAGCCAAGGTTCCCGCAATGAGCAGTTCTTC.

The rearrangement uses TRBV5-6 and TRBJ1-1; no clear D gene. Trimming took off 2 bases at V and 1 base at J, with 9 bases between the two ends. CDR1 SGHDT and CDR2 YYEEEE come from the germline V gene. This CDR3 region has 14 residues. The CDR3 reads CASSFYRKNTEAFF. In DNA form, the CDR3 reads TGTGCCAGCAGCTTTTACCGGAAGAACACTGAAGCTTTCTTT. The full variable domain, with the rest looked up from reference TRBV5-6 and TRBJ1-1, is DAGVTQSPTHLIKTRGQQVTLRCSPKSGHDTVSWYQQALGQGPQFIFQYYEEEERQRGNFPDRFSGHQFPNYSSELNVNALLLGDSALYLCASSFYRKNTEAFFGQGTRLTVV.

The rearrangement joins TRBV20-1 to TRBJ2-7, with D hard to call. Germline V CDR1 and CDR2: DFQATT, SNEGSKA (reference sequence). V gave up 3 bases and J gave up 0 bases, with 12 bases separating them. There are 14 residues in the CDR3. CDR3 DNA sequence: TGCAGTGCTAGGTCCGGTCGAATCTCCTACGAGCAGTACTTC. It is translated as CSARSGRISYEQYF.

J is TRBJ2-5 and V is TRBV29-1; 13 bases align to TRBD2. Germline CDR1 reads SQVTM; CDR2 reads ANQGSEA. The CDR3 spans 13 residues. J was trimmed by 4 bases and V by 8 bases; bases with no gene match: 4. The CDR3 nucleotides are TGCAGCACCAGGACTAGCGGGGGAGAGACCCAGTACTTC. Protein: CSTRTSGGETQYF.

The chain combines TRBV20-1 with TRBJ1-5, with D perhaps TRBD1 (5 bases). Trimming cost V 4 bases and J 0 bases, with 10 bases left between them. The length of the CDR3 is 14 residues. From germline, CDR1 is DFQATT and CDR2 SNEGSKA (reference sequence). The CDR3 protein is CSATDGHSNQPQHF. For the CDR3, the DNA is TGCAGTGCTACCGACGGACATAGCAATCAGCCCCAGCATTTT.

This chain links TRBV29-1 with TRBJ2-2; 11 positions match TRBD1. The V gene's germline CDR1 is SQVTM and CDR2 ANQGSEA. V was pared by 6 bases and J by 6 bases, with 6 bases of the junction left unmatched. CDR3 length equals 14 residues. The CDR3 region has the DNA TGCAGCGTCCTCCGGGACAGGGGGGCCGGGGAGCTGTTTTTT. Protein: CSVLRDRGAGELFF.

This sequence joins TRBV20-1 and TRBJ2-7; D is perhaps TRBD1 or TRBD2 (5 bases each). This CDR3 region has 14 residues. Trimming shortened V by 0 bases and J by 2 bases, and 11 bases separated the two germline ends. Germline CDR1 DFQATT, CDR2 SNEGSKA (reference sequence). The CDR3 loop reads CSARDAGSPYEQYF. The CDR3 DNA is TGCAGTGCTAGAGATGCAGGGAGCCCCTACGAGCAGTACTTC.

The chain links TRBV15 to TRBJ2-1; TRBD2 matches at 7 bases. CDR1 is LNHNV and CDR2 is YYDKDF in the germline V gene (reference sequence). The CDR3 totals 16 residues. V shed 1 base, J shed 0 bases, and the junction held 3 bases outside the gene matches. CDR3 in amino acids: CATSRGLASSYNEQFF. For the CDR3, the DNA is TGTGCCACCAGCAGAGGACTAGCCTCCTCCTACAATGAGCAGTTCTTC.

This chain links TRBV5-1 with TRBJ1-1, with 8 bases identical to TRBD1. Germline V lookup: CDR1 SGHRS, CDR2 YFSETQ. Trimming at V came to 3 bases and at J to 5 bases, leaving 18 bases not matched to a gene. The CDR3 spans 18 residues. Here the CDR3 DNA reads TGCGCCAGCAGCTCAGGCGGCGGGTCAGGGGGCCTGGGGACTGAAGCTTTCTTT. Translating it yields CASSSGGGSGGLGTEAFF.

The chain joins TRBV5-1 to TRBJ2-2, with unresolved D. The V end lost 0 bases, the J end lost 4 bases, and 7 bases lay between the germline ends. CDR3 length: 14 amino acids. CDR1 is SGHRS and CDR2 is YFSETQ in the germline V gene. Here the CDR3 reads CASSLAAATGELFF. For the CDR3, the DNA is TGCGCCAGCAGCTTGGCTGCGGCCACCGGGGAGCTGTTTTTT.

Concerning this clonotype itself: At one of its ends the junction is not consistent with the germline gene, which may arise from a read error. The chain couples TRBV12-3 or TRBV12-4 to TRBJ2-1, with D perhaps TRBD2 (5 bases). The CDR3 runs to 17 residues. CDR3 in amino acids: CASRGGPNPNSYNEQLF. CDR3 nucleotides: TGTGCCAGCAGGGGCGGGCCCAACCCCAACTCCTACAATGAGCAGCTCTTC.

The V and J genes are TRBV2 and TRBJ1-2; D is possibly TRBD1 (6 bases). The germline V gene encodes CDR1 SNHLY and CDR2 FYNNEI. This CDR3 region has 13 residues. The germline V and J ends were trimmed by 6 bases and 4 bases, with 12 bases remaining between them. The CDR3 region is CASRGQTRYGYTF. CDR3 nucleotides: TGTGCCAGCAGAGGACAGACACGCTATGGCTACACCTTC.